This T cell receptor (beta chain) came from a study of cytomegalovirus exposure and HLA in healthy donors. Study as a whole: Findings of an earlier analysis included about 100 million unique TCR beta sequences from 180 million or so T cells.

Primers: 60 Vbeta forward and 13 Jbeta reverse. TCRdb's copy holds only in-frame clones and misses some; the assay was immunoSEQ multiplex PCR. Counted here are 150,000 to 200,000 clones, approximately 71% occurring once; the ten biggest clones make up more than 1.3%. Notes on this clone: Its antigen is currently unknown.

Germline V gene sequence: CDR1 SGDLS, CDR2 YYNGEE. Trimming took 0 bases from V and 1 from J; bases not matched to a gene: 3. The CDR3 is made up of 16 amino acids. Points from the study as a whole: Most TCRs appeared rarely, but some public TCRs recurred in many donors. Rates of TCR association differed by HLA locus in a later analysis, with DRB1 highest and HLA-C lowest. Certain sequence variants were highly shared and formed a cluster, and this cluster was likely a sequencing artifact.

The chain combines TRBV9 with TRBJ2-3, with TRBD1 matching 9 bases. This TCR was recovered from a girl under 18 in good health and CMV-seronegative. What was sequenced was PBMCs. In DNA form, the CDR3 reads TGTGCCAGCAGCGTAGAATGGGACAGGGGCACAGATACGCAGTATTTT. Its translation: CASSVEWDRGTDTQYF.